The text below deals with one T cell receptor (beta chain). CDR1 SGHDN and CDR2 FVKESK come from the germline V gene. V lost 2 bases to trimming and J lost 4 bases; unmatched junction nucleotides: 3. This CDR3 is built from 15 residues. This entry is derived from a study of blood T cell repertoires in COVID-19. Overall study: Spain, Italy and the United States supplied samples that represented acute and convalescent COVID-19.

The method was immunoSEQ multiplex PCR; TCRdb's version includes in-frame clones alone and lacks a portion of them. The table shows roughly 89,000 clones, with about 80% occurring only once. The TCR sequence derives from a woman in her seventies with acute or convalescent COVID-19. The chain combines TRBV14 with TRBJ2-1, with TRBD1 matching over 9 bases. What was sequenced was peripheral blood. The CDR3 protein is CASSQPGQGYNEQFF. Written as DNA, the CDR3 is TGTGCCAGCAGCCAACCGGGACAGGGATACAATGAGCAGTTCTTC.